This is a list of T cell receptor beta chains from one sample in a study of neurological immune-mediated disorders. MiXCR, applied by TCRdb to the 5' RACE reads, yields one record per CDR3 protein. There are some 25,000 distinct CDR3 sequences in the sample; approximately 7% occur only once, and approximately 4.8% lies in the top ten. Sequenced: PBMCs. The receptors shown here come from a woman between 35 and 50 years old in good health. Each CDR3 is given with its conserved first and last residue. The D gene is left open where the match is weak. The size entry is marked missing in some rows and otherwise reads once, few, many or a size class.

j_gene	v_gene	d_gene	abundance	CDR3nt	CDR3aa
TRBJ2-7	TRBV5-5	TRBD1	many	TGTGCCAGCAGCCATAACGTCGGACAGGGCTTCGAGCAGTACTTC	CASSHNVGQGFEQYF
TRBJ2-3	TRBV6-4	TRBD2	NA	TGTGCCAGCAGTGTGGCGGGAGGCCCAGATACGCAGTATTTT	CASSVAGGPDTQYF
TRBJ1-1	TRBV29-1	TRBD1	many	TGCAGCGTAGGGGACAGCAGCACTGAAGCTTTCTTT	CSVGDSSTEAFF
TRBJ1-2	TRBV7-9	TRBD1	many	TGTGCCAGCAGCTTATCCGCGACAGGGGGCGCGGAGGGCTACACCTTC	CASSLSATGGAEGYTF
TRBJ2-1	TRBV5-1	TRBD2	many	TGCGCCAGCAGCTTGGTCCTAGCGGGAGTACAGTTCTTC	CASSLVLAGVQFF
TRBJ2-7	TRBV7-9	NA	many	TGTGCCAGCAGCTTGGGAGGCAGGGTCGACGAGCAGTACTTC	CASSLGGRVDEQYF
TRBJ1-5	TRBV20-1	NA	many	TGCAGTGCCGAGGCCTGGGAGGGTCGTGGCAATCAGCCCCAGCATTTT	CSAEAWEGRGNQPQHF
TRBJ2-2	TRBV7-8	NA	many	TGTGCCAGCAGCTTAGCCCTAGGGGGAAATCGAACCGGGGAGCTGTTTTTT	CASSLALGGNRTGELFF
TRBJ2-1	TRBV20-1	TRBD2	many	TGCAGTGCTAGGGGGACTAGCGGACTCAATGAGCAGTTCTTC	CSARGTSGLNEQFF
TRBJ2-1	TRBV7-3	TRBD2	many	TGTGCCAGCAGCTTAGCCAGCGGGGCCAATGAGCAGTTCTTC	CASSLASGANEQFF
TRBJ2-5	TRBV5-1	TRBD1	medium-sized	TGCGCCAGCGGTTTCTCTACCGGGACAGGGAAAGAGACCCAGTACTTC	CASGFSTGTGKETQYF
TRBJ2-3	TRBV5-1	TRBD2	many	TGCGCCAGCAAGACGGGGGGGGGCTCAGATACGCAGTATTTT	CASKTGGGSDTQYF
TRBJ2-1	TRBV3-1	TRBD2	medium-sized	TGTGCCAGCAGCCAAACTAGCGGCAATGAGCAGTTCTTC	CASSQTSGNEQFF
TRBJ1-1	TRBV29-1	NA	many	TGCAGCGTGACCGGAAGACAGCGGATCGCTGAAGCTTTCTTT	CSVTGRQRIAEAFF
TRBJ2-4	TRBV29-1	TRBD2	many	TGCAGTACACTAGCGCACCTGGCCAAAAACATTCAGTACTTC	CSTLAHLAKNIQYF
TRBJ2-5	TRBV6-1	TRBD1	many	TGTGCCAGCAGTGAAGCAGGGACAGGGGGGACCCAGTACTTC	CASSEAGTGGTQYF
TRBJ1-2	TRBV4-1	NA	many	TGCGCCAGCAGCCAGTCACGGGCCGATGGCTACACCTTC	CASSQSRADGYTF
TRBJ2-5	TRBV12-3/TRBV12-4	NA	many	TGTGCCAGCAGTTTAATCGGGAGCTGGACTGCCAGGGAGACCCAGTACTTC	CASSLIGSWTARETQYF
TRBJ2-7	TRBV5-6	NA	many	TGTGCCAGCAGCTTGAGCCCGGGGCCCGACGAGCAGTACTTC	CASSLSPGPDEQYF
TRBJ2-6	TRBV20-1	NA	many	TGCAGTGCTAGAGCCGATGACTCTGGGGCCAACGTCCTGACTTTC	CSARADDSGANVLTF
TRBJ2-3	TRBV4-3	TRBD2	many	TGCGCCAGCAGCCTAGCGGGCGGGGCCGGCACAGATACGCAGTATTTT	CASSLAGGAGTDTQYF
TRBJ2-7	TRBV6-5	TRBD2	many	TGTGCCACCACTAGCGGGGCTTACGAGCAGTACTTC	CATTSGAYEQYF
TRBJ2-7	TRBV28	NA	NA	TGTGCCAGCCGACGCGGCGGCTCCTACGAGCAGTACTTC	CASRRGGSYEQYF
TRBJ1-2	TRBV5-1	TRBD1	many	TGCGCCAGCAGACCCGGACAGGAATATGGCTACACCTTC	CASRPGQEYGYTF
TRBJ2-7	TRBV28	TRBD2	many	TGTGCCAGCAGTGATCCGAGGGAGGGAGAACACGAGCAGTACTTC	CASSDPREGEHEQYF
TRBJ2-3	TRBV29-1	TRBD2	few	TGCAGCGTTGCCGGGACTAGCGGGAGTGCTACGCAGTATTTT	CSVAGTSGSATQYF
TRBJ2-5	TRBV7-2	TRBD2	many	TGTGCCAGCAGCACGGGACTAGCGGGAGGATCGAAGACCCAGTACTTC	CASSTGLAGGSKTQYF
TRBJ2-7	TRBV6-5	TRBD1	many	TGTGCCAGCAGTTACTCGACAGGGCGATCCTACGAGCAGTACTTC	CASSYSTGRSYEQYF
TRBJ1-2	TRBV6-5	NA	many	TGTGCCAGCAGCCCCCGGCGGGGTTGGAGTGGCTACACCTTC	CASSPRRGWSGYTF
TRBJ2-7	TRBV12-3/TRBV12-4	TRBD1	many	TGTGCCAGCAGTTTGCGGACAGGAGGACAGTACTTC	CASSLRTGGQYF
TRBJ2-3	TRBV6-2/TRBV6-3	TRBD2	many	TGTGCCAGCAGTGGGACTAGTTATACGCAGTATTTT	CASSGTSYTQYF
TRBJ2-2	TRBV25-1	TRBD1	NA	TGTGCCAGCACCCAGACAGGGATGGACACCGGGGAGCTGTTTTTT	CASTQTGMDTGELFF
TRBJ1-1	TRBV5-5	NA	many	TGTGCCAGCAGCTCCGCCGGGACGGTGAACACTGAAGCTTTCTTT	CASSSAGTVNTEAFF
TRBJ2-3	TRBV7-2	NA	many	TGTGCCAGCAGCCAACCCCGGACAGAAAGCACAGATACGCAGTATTTT	CASSQPRTESTDTQYF
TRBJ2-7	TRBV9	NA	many	TGTGCCAGCAGCCCCACGGACAGCCCGTACTTC	CASSPTDSPYF
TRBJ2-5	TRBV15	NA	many	TGTGCCACCAGCAGGGCGCCACGGGGCGGGGAGACCCAGTACTTC	CATSRAPRGGETQYF
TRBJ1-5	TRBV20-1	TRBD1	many	TGCAGTGTTCAACAGGGGGCTGGAAATCAGCCCCAGCATTTT	CSVQQGAGNQPQHF
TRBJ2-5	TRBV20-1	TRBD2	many	TGCAGTGCCGGGACTAGCGGGAGGGCCGGGGAGACCCAGTACTTC	CSAGTSGRAGETQYF
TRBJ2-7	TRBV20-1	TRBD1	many	TGCAGTGCTAGAGAGCTTCCGGGACAGGCTTACGAGCAGTACTTC	CSARELPGQAYEQYF
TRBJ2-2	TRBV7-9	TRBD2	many	TGTGCCAGCAGTCTAGCGGGAGTATTCACCGGGGAGCTGTTTTTT	CASSLAGVFTGELFF
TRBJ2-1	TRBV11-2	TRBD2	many	TGTGCCAGCAGCCACGGGGGGGATGAGCAGTTCTTC	CASSHGGDEQFF
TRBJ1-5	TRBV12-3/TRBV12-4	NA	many	TGTGCCAGCAGCCGTGACAGGTTTAATCAGCCCCAGCATTTT	CASSRDRFNQPQHF
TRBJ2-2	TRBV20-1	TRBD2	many	TGCAGTGCGAGCCCCCCTAGCGGGAGGGCCACCGGGGAGCTGTTTTTT	CSASPPSGRATGELFF
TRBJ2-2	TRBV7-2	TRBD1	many	TGTGCCAGCAGCTCCCGTGGGACAGGGCTTAACACCGGGGAGCTGTTTTTT	CASSSRGTGLNTGELFF
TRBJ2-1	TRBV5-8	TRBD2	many	TGTGCCAGCAGCTGGGGACTAGCGGGTCTGGGCTCCTACAATGAGCAGTTCTTC	CASSWGLAGLGSYNEQFF
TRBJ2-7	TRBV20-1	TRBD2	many	TGCAGTGCTCCTACTAGCGGGAGAGGCGAGCAGTACTTC	CSAPTSGRGEQYF
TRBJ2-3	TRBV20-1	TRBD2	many	TGCAGTGCCAAAAGGACTAGCGGGGTTGGAGATACGCAGTATTTT	CSAKRTSGVGDTQYF